This paragraph covers one T cell receptor (beta chain) sequence. The record originates from a study of PD-1 blockade in classical Hodgkin lymphoma. The germline V gene has CDR1 LGHNA and CDR2 YSLEER. This CDR3 has 13 residues. Germline trimming cut 4 bases from V and 7 bases from J; bases unmatched to any gene: 4. Sequenced by immunoSEQ multiplex PCR; TCRdb stores in-frame clones only, minus some. The sample yields 15,000 to 20,000 clones, approximately 90% seen once. The time point: newly diagnosed, previously untreated cHL patient sample. This TCR was recovered from a human donor with classical Hodgkin lymphoma. The rearrangement links TRBV4-3 to TRBJ2-1; 7 bases line up with TRBD2. Sequencing used peripheral blood mononuclear cells (PBMCs). In DNA, the CDR3 is TGCGCCAGCAGCCCTTGGGGGGGGAATGAGCAGTTCTTC. Encoded protein: CASSPWGGNEQFF.